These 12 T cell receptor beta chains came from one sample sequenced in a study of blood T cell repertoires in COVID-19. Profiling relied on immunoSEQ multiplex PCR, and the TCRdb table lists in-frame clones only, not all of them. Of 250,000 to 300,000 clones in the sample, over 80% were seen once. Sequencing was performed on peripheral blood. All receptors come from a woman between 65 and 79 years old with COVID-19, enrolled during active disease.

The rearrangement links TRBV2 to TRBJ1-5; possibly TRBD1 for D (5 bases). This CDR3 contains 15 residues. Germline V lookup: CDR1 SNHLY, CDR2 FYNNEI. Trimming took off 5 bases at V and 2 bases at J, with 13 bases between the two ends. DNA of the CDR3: TGTGCCAGCAGTCTCCCAGGGAAAGGCAATCAGCCCCAGCATTTT. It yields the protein CASSLPGKGNQPQHF.

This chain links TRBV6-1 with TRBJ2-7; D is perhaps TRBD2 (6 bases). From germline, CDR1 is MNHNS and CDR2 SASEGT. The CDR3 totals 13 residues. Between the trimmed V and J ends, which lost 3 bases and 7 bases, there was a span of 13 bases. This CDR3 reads CASSEVGGWEQYF. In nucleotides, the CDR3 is TGTGCCAGCAGTGAGGTCGGGGGTTGGGAGCAGTACTTC.

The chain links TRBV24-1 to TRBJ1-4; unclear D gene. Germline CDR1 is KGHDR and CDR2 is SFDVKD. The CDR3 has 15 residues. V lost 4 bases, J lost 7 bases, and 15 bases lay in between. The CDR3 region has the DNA TGTGCCACCAGTGACACCCGTGAGGGCGGTGAAAAACTGTTTTTT. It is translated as CATSDTREGGEKLFF.

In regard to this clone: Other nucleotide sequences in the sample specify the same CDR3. In DNA, the CDR3 is TGTGCCACCAGTGATTTGAGGGGTCAGCCCCAGCATTTT. It is translated as CATSDLRGQPQHF. This chain uses TRBV24-1 with TRBJ1-5, with D perhaps matching TRBD1 (5 bases). The length of the CDR3 is 13 residues. The germline gives CDR1 KGHDR, CDR2 SFDVKD. Trimming took off 0 bases at V and 6 bases at J, with 5 bases between the two ends.

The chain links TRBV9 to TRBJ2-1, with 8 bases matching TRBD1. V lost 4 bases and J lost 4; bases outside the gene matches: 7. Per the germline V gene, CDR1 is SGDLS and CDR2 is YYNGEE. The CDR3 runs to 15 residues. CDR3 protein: CASSPRTGSYNEQFF. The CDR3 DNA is TGTGCCAGCAGCCCTAGGACAGGGTCTTACAATGAGCAGTTCTTC.

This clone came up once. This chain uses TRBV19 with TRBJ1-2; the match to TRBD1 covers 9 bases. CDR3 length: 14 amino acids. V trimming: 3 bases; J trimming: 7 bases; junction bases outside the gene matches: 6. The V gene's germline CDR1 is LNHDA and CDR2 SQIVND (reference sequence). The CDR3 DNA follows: TGTGCCAGTAGTATCCGGGACAGGGTCTTTGGCTACACCTTC. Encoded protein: CASSIRDRVFGYTF.

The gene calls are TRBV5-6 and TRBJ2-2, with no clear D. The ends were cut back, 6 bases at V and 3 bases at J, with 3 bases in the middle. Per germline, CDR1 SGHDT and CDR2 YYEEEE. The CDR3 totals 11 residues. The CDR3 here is CASTYTGELFF. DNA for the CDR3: TGTGCCAGCACCTACACCGGGGAGCTGTTTTTT.

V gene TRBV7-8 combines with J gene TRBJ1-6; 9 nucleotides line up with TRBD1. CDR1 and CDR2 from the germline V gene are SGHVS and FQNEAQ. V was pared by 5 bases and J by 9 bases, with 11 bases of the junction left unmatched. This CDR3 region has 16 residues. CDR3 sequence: CASSPWAGQGVSPLHF. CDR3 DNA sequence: TGTGCCAGCAGCCCGTGGGCGGGACAGGGAGTTTCACCCCTCCACTTT.

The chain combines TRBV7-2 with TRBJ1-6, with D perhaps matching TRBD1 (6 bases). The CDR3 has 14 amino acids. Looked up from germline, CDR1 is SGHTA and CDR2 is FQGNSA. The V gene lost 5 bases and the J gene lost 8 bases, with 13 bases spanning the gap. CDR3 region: CASSPVSGDSPLHF. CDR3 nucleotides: TGTGCCAGCAGCCCCGTGTCAGGGGATTCACCCCTCCACTTT.

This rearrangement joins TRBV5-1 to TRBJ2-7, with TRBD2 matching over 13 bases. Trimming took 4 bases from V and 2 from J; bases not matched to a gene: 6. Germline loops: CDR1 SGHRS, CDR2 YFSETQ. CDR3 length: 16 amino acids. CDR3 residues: CASSAPGTSGTYEQYF. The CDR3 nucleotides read TGCGCCAGCAGCGCCCCAGGGACTAGCGGGACCTACGAGCAGTACTTC.

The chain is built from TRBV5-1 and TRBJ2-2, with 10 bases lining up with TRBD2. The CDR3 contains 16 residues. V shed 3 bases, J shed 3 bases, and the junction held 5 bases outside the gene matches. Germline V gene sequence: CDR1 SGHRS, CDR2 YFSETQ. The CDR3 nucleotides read TGCGCCAGCAGCTCCTTCCTAGCGGGAGACACCGGGGAGCTGTTTTTT. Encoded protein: CASSSFLAGDTGELFF.

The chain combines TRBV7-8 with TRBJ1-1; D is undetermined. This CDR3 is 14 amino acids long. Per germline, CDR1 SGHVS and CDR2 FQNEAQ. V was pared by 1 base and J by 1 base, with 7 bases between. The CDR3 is CASSLDEANTEAFF. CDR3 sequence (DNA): TGTGCCAGCAGCTTAGACGAAGCGAACACTGAAGCTTTCTTT.